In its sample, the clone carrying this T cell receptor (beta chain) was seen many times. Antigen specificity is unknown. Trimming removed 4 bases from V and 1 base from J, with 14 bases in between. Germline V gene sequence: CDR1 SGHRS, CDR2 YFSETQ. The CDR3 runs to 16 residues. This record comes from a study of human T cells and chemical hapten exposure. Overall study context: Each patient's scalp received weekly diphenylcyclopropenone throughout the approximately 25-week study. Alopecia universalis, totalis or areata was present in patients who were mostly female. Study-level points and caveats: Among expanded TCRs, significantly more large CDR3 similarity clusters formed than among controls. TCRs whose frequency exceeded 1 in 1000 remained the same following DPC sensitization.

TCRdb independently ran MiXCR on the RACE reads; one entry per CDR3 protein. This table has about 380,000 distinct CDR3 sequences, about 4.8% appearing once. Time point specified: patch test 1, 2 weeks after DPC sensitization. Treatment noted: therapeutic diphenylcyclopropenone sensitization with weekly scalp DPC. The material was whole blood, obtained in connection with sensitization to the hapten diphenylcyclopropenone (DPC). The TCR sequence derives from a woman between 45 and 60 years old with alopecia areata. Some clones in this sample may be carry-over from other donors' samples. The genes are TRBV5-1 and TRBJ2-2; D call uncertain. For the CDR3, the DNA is TGCGCCAGCAGCCCGGACGGTAACATGAACACCGGGGAGCTGTTTTTT. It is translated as CASSPDGNMNTGELFF.